One sample yielded the 19 T cell receptor beta chains listed below, sequenced in a study of metastatic and nonmetastatic thyroid tumors. No patient had received any treatment before thyroid surgery. TCRdb re-clonotyped the PCR reads through MiXCR. Altogether tens of thousands of clones are present, about 30% being singletons, with the ten largest covering about 16%. The source material was tumor tissue. These receptors originate from a female donor with papillary thyroid cancer or a benign thyroid nodule (not recorded which). Some clones in this sample may be carry-over from other donors' samples.

The DNA for the CDR3 is TGTGCCAGCAGCCCAGCGGGGACCATCACAGATACGCAGTATTTT. Amino acid sequence: CASSPAGTITDTQYF. The J gene is TRBJ2-3, the V gene TRBV9; 7 bases map to TRBD2. Germline V gene lookup returns CDR1 SGDLS and CDR2 YYNGEE. V gave up 4 bases and J gave up 2 bases; unmatched junction bases: 7. CDR3 length equals 15 residues.

This clone was counted between two and nine times. The chain combines TRBV27 with TRBJ2-3, with 12 bases identical to TRBD2. The CDR3 extends over 17 amino acids. Trimming removed 5 bases from V and 0 bases from J; junction bases left unmatched: 6. Per germline, CDR1 MNHEY and CDR2 SMNVEV (reference sequence). The CDR3 DNA follows: TGTGCCAGCAGTCTTCCTAGCGGGAGGGCTAGCACAGATACGCAGTATTTT. This codes for CASSLPSGRASTDTQYF.

The rearrangement links TRBV27 to TRBJ2-1; D uncertain. The length of the CDR3 is 17 residues. CDR1 is MNHEY and CDR2 is SMNVEV in the germline V gene (reference sequence). Trimming removed 1 base from V and 1 base from J, with 14 bases in between. This CDR3 is CASSLWAGASSYNEQFF. The CDR3 DNA sequence: TGTGCCAGCAGTTTATGGGCAGGAGCCTCTTCCTACAATGAGCAGTTCTTC.

The chain joins TRBV6-1 to TRBJ2-5, with a weak D call TRBD2 (5 bases). The CDR3 extends over 13 amino acids. The germline gives CDR1 MNHNS, CDR2 SASEGT. Between the trimmed V and J ends, which lost 4 bases and 0 bases, there was a span of 6 bases. The CDR3 spells CASSAGNQETQYF. The DNA for the CDR3 is TGTGCCAGCAGTGCGGGGAACCAAGAGACCCAGTACTTC.

Note on this clone: The same CDR3 can be traced to other DNA sequences in this sample. The chain carries TRBV6-1 and TRBJ2-7; D is possibly TRBD2 (7 bases). Germline CDR1 and CDR2: MNHNS and SASEGT. The CDR3 consists of 15 residues. Trimming pared 1 base from V and 4 bases from J, leaving 14 bases between. CDR3 DNA: TGTGCCAGCAGTGAAGGGAGGGGGGGCCCGTACGAGCAGTACTTC. It translates to CASSEGRGGPYEQYF.

The J gene is TRBJ2-2, the V gene TRBV7-3; 7 nucleotides align to TRBD1. In germline, CDR1 is SGHTA, CDR2 FQGTGA. The junction had 5 bases not matched to a gene; V was cut back by 1 base and J by 3 bases. CDR3 length equals 16 residues. The CDR3 is CASSLRGGGYTGELFF. The CDR3 DNA follows: TGTGCCAGCAGCTTAAGAGGGGGCGGCTACACCGGGGAGCTGTTTTTT.

V is TRBV7-2 and J is TRBJ1-2; D may be TRBD1 (5 bases). This CDR3 spans 13 amino acids. CDR1 and CDR2 from the germline V gene are SGHTA and FQGNSA. V was shortened by 3 bases and J by 8 bases, with 13 bases between the two germline ends. CDR3 in DNA: TGTGCCAGCAGCTTGAAACAGGTGGGCGGCTACACCTTC. Its protein is CASSLKQVGGYTF.

In its sample, this clone was seen a few times. In nucleotides, the CDR3 is TGTGCCATCAGGGGGGTGGGTCAGCCCCAGCATTTT. Translated: CAIRGVGQPQHF. J is TRBJ1-5 and V is TRBV10-3; D may be TRBD1 (5 bases). The V end lost 6 bases, the J end lost 6 bases, and 9 bases lay between the germline ends. Germline CDR1 is ENHRY and CDR2 is SYGVKD. The CDR3 contains 12 residues.

This chain connects TRBV18 to TRBJ1-5, with a possible D match to TRBD1 (6 bases). Germline CDR1 reads KGHSH; CDR2 reads LQKENI. The CDR3 extends over 15 amino acids. V lost 4 bases, J lost 6 bases, and 16 bases lay in between. This chain's CDR3 is CASSQTASGVQPQHF. The CDR3 DNA reads TGTGCCAGCTCACAGACCGCTTCAGGGGTTCAGCCCCAGCATTTT.

This clone has only a few counts. The V and J genes are TRBV19 and TRBJ2-7; D unclear. V lost 7 bases and J 2 bases, leaving 15 bases between the germline ends. The germline V gene encodes CDR1 LNHDA and CDR2 SQIVND (reference sequence). The CDR3 contains 14 residues. The CDR3 spells CASKQDRLAYEQYF. CDR3 DNA: TGTGCCAGTAAGCAGGACCGTTTAGCCTACGAGCAGTACTTC.

This clone was recorded a few times. The chain has TRBV28 and TRBJ1-6; TRBD1 agrees at 8 bases. Unmatched junction bases numbered 8, after V lost 6 bases and J lost 10 bases. From germline, CDR1 is MDHEN and CDR2 SYDVKM. The CDR3 has 14 amino acids. CDR3 nucleotides: TGTGCCAGCAGATCAGGGGGCAGTCGGTCACCCCTCCACTTT. Translating it yields CASRSGGSRSPLHF. Using reference TRBV28 and TRBJ1-6 for the parts outside the CDR3, the full variable domain is DVKVTQSSRYLVKRTGEKVFLECVQDMDHENMFWYRQDPGLGLRLIYFSYDVKMKEKGDIPEGYSVSREKKERFSLILESASTNQTSMYLCASRSGGSRSPLHFGNGTRLTVT.

The sample holds a few counts of this clone. This chain links TRBV27 with TRBJ2-1; 12 nucleotides match TRBD2. V shed 6 bases, J shed 9 bases, and the junction held 18 bases outside the gene matches. The germline CDR1 and CDR2 sequences are MNHEY and SMNVEV (reference sequence). The CDR3 is made up of 18 amino acids. The CDR3 DNA reads TGTGCCAGCAGCCTCATCGACGGATTGACTAGCGGGAGATGTGAGCAGTTCTTC. It is translated as CASSLIDGLTSGRCEQFF.

The chain employs TRBV20-1 and TRBJ1-1, with a tentative D call TRBD1 (5 bases). Germline assignment: CDR1 DFQATT and CDR2 SNEGSKA (reference sequence). V was pared by 6 bases and J by 1 base, with 6 bases between. The CDR3 is made up of 11 amino acids. CDR3 protein: CSADKNTEAFF. The CDR3, as DNA: TGCAGTGCGGACAAGAACACTGAAGCTTTCTTT.

The chain links TRBV6-1 to TRBJ2-1; TRBD1 matches at 9 bases. CDR3 length: 14 amino acids. With V trimmed by 6 bases and J by 5 bases, 5 bases remained unmatched. Germline CDR1 reads MNHNS; CDR2 reads SASEGT. CDR3 loop: CASSLRDRDNEQFF. CDR3 coding DNA: TGTGCCAGCAGCCTCCGGGACAGGGACAATGAGCAGTTCTTC.

This chain uses TRBV20-1 with TRBJ2-7; D is unclear. The ends were cut back, 0 bases at V and 0 bases at J, with 12 bases in the middle. Germline loops: CDR1 DFQATT, CDR2 SNEGSKA (reference sequence). CDR3 size: 15 residues. This CDR3 is CSARDLRPSSYEQYF. CDR3 in DNA: TGCAGTGCTAGAGATCTCCGGCCTAGCTCCTACGAGCAGTACTTC.

This chain connects TRBV18 to TRBJ2-1, with 8 positions matching TRBD1. Trimming removed 0 bases from V and 3 bases from J; junction bases left unmatched: 1. CDR3 length equals 15 residues. Per germline, CDR1 KGHSH and CDR2 LQKENI. CDR3 sequence: CASSPPGQGYNEQFF. Written as DNA, the CDR3 is TGTGCCAGCTCACCACCAGGACAGGGCTACAATGAGCAGTTCTTC.

The CDR3 region is CASSTRTGNTEAFF. The CDR3 coding sequence is TGTGCCAGCAGTACCCGGACGGGGAACACTGAAGCTTTCTTT. The genes are TRBV6-1 and TRBJ1-1; D not resolved. The germline gives CDR1 MNHNS, CDR2 SASEGT. This CDR3 is 14 amino acids long. Trimming pared 5 bases from V and 1 base from J, leaving 11 bases between.

The CDR3 reads CASSLTRAADTQYF. CDR3 DNA sequence: TGTGCCAGCAGCTTAACCAGGGCGGCAGATACGCAGTATTTT. This chain connects TRBV11-2 to TRBJ2-3, with a tentative D call TRBD1 (5 bases). Deletions cut 2 bases from V and 4 bases from J, with 10 bases between. Germline CDR1 reads SGHAT; CDR2 reads FQNNGV. The CDR3 is 14 amino acids.

For this clone: The identical CDR3 is also encoded by other nucleotide sequences in the sample. V and J are TRBV7-8 and TRBJ1-2; 9 bases are shared with TRBD1. Trimming cost V 5 bases and J 5 bases; bases outside gene matches: 9. Germline V gene data show CDR1 as SGHVS and CDR2 as FQNEAQ. This CDR3 is 15 amino acids long. The CDR3 DNA is TGTGCCAGCAGCCCGAGGACAGGGGTGAATTATGGCTACACCTTC. This sequence encodes CASSPRTGVNYGYTF.